The clone carrying this T cell receptor beta chain was recorded at least ten times. The data are from a study of neurological immune-mediated disorders. TCRdb used MiXCR to reprocess the 5' RACE reads, holding one entry per CDR3 protein. Among some 37,000 distinct CDR3 sequences, roughly 4.8% were seen once, and the ten largest hold approximately 8.8%. Trimming pared 0 bases from V and 0 bases from J, leaving 8 bases between. The CDR3 is 15 amino acids. The germline gives CDR1 SGHDT, CDR2 YYEEEE. This receptor was taken from a man younger than 35 in good health. The chain is built from TRBV5-6 and TRBJ2-3; the D is unclear. The sample taken for sequencing was CD4+ T cells from blood. This chain's CDR3 is CASSLGPTSTDTQYF. The DNA for the CDR3 is TGTGCCAGCAGCTTGGGCCCCACTAGCACAGATACGCAGTATTTT.